This T cell receptor beta chain was profiled in a study of cytomegalovirus exposure and HLA in healthy donors. General study points: The classifier reportedly diagnosed cytomegalovirus status with high sensitivity and specificity. In a later analysis, approximately 18,000 TCR beta sequences were associated with HLA alleles at 0.05 false discovery rate. According to the study, roughly 160 TCR beta chains were cytomegalovirus-associated. The Asian-associated ancestry cluster reportedly had fewer N-insertions than the approximately 670-donor mean in a later analysis.

Per germline, CDR1 SNHLY and CDR2 FYNNEI. The CDR3 has 14 amino acids. The V end was cut by 6 bases, the J end by 4 bases, with 15 bases between. On this clone: Its target is unknown.

Use of 60 Vbeta and 13 Jbeta primers characterized the PCR. Here immunoSEQ multiplex PCR was the method, and the copy in TCRdb shows in-frame clones only, minus some. The data hold some 170,000 clones, with approximately 79% observed a single time. The V gene is TRBV2, the J gene TRBJ2-5; D might be TRBD2 (7 bases). Sequencing was done on a sample of PBMCs. The TCR originated in a man in his forties in good health and CMV-seronegative. CDR3 bases: TGTGCCAGCAGCGCCGGGGGGCGTCGAGAGACCCAGTACTTC. Protein product: CASSAGGRRETQYF.